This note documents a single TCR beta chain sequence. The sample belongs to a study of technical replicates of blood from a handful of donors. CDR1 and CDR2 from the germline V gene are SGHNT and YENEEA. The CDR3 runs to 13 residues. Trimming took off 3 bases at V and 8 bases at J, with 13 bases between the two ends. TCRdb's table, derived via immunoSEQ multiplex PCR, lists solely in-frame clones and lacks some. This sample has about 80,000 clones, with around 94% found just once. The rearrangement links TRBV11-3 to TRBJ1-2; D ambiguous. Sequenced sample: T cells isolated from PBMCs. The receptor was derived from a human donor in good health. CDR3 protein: CASSFEGVGGYTF. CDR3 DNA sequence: TGTGCCAGCAGCTTTGAGGGAGTGGGAGGCTACACCTTC.